One and the same sample provided the 9 T cell receptor beta chains below, sequenced in a study of shared clonotypes between healthy human individuals. Here immunoSEQ multiplex PCR was the method, and the copy in TCRdb shows in-frame clones only, minus some. The sample has 2 million to 3 million clones, 80% to 95% seen once; the top ten hold more than 0.35%. Sequencing was done on a sample of naive CD4+ T cells from PBMCs. The subset is: CD45RA+ positively selected. These receptors were taken from a man in his late teens or twenties in good health. Some clones in this sample may be carry-over from other donors' samples.

V and J are TRBV7-2 and TRBJ1-5, with TRBD1 as a possible D gene (6 bases). The V end lost 1 base, the J end lost 0 bases, and 7 bases lay between the germline ends. The V gene's germline CDR1 is SGHTA and CDR2 FQGNSA. This CDR3 has 15 amino acids. This CDR3 is CASSLEGVSNQPQHF. The CDR3 DNA follows: TGTGCCAGCAGCTTAGAGGGGGTTAGCAATCAGCCCCAGCATTTT.

CDR3 region: CASSLYADRETQYF. For the CDR3, the DNA is TGTGCCAGCAGCTTGTATGCGGATAGGGAGACCCAGTACTTC. The J gene is TRBJ2-5, the V gene TRBV5-4; D uncertain. The CDR3 has 14 residues. Trimming shortened V by 1 base and J by 5 bases, and 12 bases separated the two germline ends. The V gene's germline CDR1 is SGHNT and CDR2 YYREEE (reference sequence).

This rearrangement joins TRBV6-5 to TRBJ2-7; tentatively, D is TRBD1 (6 bases). V dropped 7 bases and J dropped 1 base, with 14 bases sitting between them. Germline values: CDR1 MNHEY, CDR2 SVGAGI. The CDR3 has 14 amino acids. The CDR3 reads CASMRQQGSYEQYF. For the CDR3, the DNA is TGTGCCAGCATGAGGCAACAGGGATCCTACGAGCAGTACTTC.

V gene TRBV5-1 combines with J gene TRBJ2-1; 10 positions agree with TRBD1. Germline V gene lookup returns CDR1 SGHRS and CDR2 YFSETQ. The trim removed 4 bases at V and 5 bases at J, leaving 6 bases unmatched. The CDR3 consists of 15 residues. The CDR3 DNA follows: TGCGCCAGCAGCCAGACAGGGGGCGCCCACAATGAGCAGTTCTTC. As protein: CASSQTGGAHNEQFF.

This clone was picked up one time. The V and J genes are TRBV27 and TRBJ1-1; D is unclear. CDR3 size: 13 residues. The germline V and J ends were trimmed by 8 bases and 1 base, with 11 bases remaining between them. CDR1 is MNHEY, CDR2 SMNVEV, per germline (reference sequence). The CDR3 bases are TGTGCCAGCTGTAGGCACCCGAACACTGAAGCTTTCTTT. It yields the protein CASCRHPNTEAFF.

This clone was found a few times. The chain joins TRBV18 to TRBJ2-2, with 7 bases that match TRBD2. The trim removed 3 bases at V and 11 bases at J, leaving 3 bases unmatched. Germline CDR1 KGHSH, CDR2 LQKENI. This CDR3 is 12 amino acids long. DNA for the CDR3: TGTGCCAGCTCACCTCGGGGGGAAGAGCTGTTTTTT. Translation: CASSPRGEELFF.

This sequence joins TRBV7-2 and TRBJ2-5; TRBD1 matches 11 bases. Germline V lookup: CDR1 SGHTA, CDR2 FQGNSA. The CDR3 spans 16 residues. Trimming removed 4 bases from V and 2 bases from J; junction bases left unmatched: 6. Here the CDR3 DNA reads TGTGCCAGCAGCTCTCACTGGGACAGGGGGCAAGAGACCCAGTACTTC. This translates into CASSSHWDRGQETQYF.

The V and J genes are TRBV7-8 and TRBJ2-2; D not resolved. Germline CDR1 SGHVS, CDR2 FQNEAQ. The CDR3 loop spans 15 amino acids. Trimming took 2 bases from V and 4 from J, leaving 11 bases between them. CDR3 nucleotide sequence: TGTGCCAGCAGCTTATTTGGCAGACTCACCGGGGAGCTGTTTTTT. Translating gives CASSLFGRLTGELFF.

The CDR3 region has the DNA TGTGCCAGCAGTCCGCTAACTTCCCTCCCCCACAATGAGCAGTTCTTC. It yields the protein CASSPLTSLPHNEQFF. V usage is TRBV27 and J usage is TRBJ2-1; D is unclear. The CDR3 extends over 16 amino acids. Trimming pared 5 bases from V and 5 bases from J, leaving 19 bases between. Germline CDR1 reads MNHEY; CDR2 reads SMNVEV (reference sequence).